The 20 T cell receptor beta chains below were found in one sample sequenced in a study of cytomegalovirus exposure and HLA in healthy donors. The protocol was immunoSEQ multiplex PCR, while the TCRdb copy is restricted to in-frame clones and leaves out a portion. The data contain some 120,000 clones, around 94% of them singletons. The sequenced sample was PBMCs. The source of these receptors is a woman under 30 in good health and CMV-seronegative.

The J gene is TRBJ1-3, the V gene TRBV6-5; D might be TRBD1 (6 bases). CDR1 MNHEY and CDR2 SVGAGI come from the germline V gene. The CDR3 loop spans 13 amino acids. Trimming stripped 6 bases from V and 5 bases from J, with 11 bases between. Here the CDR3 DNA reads TGTGCCAGCAGGGGGGGGGCTAGAAACACCATATATTTT. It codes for CASRGGARNTIYF.

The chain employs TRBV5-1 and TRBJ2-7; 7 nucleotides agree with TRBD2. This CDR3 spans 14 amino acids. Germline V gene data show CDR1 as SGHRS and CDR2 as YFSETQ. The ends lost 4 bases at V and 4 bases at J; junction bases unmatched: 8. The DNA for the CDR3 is TGCGCCAGCAGCCGGGGACTACCTTCTTACGAGCAGTACTTC. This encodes CASSRGLPSYEQYF.

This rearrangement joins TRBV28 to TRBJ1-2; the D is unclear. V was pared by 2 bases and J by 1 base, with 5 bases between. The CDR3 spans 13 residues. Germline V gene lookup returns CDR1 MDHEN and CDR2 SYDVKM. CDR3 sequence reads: CASSLQVNYGYTF. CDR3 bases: TGTGCCAGCAGTTTACAGGTTAACTATGGCTACACCTTC.

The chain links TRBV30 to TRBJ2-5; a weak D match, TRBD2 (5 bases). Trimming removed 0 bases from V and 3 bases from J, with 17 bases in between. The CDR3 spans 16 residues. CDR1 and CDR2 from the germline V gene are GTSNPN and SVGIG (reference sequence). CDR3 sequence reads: CAWSVRGLGVKETQYF. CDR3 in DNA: TGTGCCTGGAGTGTACGCGGTTTGGGAGTGAAAGAGACCCAGTACTTC.

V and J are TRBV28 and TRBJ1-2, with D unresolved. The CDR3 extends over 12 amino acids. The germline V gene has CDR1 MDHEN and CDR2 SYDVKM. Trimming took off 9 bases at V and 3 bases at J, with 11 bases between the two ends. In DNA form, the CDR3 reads TGTGCCAGTACATACCGGGACTATGGCTACACCTTC. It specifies CASTYRDYGYTF.

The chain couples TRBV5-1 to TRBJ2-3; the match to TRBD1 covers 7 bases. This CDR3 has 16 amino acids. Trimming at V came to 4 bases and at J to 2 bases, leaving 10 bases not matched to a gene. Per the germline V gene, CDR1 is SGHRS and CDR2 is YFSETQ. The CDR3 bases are TGCGCCAGCAGCCTATACCGGGACAGCACCACAGATACGCAGTATTTT. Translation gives CASSLYRDSTTDTQYF.

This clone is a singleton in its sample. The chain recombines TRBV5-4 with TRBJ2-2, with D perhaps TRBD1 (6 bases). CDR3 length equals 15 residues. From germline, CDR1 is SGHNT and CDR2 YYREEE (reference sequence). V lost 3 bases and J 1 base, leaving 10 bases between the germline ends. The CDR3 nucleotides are TGTGCCAGCAGCTCCCGACAGGAGAACACCGGGGAGCTGTTTTTT. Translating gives CASSSRQENTGELFF. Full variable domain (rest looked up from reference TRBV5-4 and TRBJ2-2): ETGVTQSPTHLIKTRGQQVTLRCSSQSGHNTVSWYQQALGQGPQFIFQYYREEENGRGNFPPRFSGLQFPNYSSELNVNALELDDSALYLCASSSRQENTGELFFGEGSRLTVL.

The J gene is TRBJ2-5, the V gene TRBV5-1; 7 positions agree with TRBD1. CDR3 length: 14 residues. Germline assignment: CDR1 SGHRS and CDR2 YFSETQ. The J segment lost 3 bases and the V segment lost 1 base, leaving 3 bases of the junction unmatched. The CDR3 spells CASSLTGEKETQYF. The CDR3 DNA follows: TGCGCCAGCAGCTTGACAGGGGAAAAAGAGACCCAGTACTTC.

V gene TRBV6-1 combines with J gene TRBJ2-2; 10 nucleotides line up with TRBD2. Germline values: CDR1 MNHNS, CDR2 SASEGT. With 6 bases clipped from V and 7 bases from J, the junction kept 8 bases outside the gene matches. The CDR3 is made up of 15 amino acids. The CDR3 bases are TGTGCCAGCAGAGAGCGGGGGGGCCATGACGGGGAGCTGTTTTTT. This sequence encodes CASRERGGHDGELFF.

The CDR3 sequence: CASSSPGQGGTEAFF. In DNA, the CDR3 is TGTGCCAGCAGTAGTCCGGGACAGGGGGGCACTGAAGCTTTCTTT. The V gene is TRBV6-6, the J gene TRBJ1-1; 11 nucleotides align to TRBD1. V dropped 5 bases and J dropped 4; count of bases not matched to a gene: 6. Germline V gene lookup returns CDR1 MNHNY and CDR2 SVGAGI (reference sequence). The CDR3 is 15 residues long.

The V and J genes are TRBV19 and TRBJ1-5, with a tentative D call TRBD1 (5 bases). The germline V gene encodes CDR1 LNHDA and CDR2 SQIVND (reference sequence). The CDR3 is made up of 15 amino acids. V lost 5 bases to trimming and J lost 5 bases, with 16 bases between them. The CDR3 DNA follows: TGTGCCAGTAGTGCCGGGACTCCCGTCTATCAGCCCCAGCATTTT. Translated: CASSAGTPVYQPQHF.

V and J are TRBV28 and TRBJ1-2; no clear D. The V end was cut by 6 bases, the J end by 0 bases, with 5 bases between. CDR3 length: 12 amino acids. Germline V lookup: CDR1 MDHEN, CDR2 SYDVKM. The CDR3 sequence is CASSTPNYGYTF. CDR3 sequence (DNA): TGTGCCAGCAGCACACCTAACTATGGCTACACCTTC.

The CDR3 region is CASSFTGADSPLHF. The CDR3 nucleotides are TGCGCCAGCAGCTTCACAGGGGCGGATTCACCCCTCCACTTT. V usage is TRBV5-1 and J usage is TRBJ1-6; TRBD1 agrees at 7 bases. CDR3 length equals 14 residues. The V segment lost 2 bases and the J segment 8 bases; nucleotides outside the gene matches: 4. The germline CDR1 and CDR2 sequences are SGHRS and YFSETQ.

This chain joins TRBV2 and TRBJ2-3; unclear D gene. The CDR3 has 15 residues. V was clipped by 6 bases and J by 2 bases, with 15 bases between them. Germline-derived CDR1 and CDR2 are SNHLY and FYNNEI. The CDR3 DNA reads TGTGCCAGCAGCAACATACCCCCCCACACAGATACGCAGTATTTT. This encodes CASSNIPPHTDTQYF.

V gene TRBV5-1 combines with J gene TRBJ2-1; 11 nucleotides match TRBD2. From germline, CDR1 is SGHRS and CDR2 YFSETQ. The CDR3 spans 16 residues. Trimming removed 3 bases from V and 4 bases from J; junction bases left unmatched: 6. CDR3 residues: CASSWATSGVYNEQFF. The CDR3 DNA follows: TGCGCCAGCAGCTGGGCGACTAGCGGGGTTTACAATGAGCAGTTCTTC. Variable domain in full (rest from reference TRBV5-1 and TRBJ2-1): KAGVTQTPRYLIKTRGQQVTLSCSPISGHRSVSWYQQTPGQGLQFLFEYFSETQRNKGNFPGRFSGRQFSNSRSEMNVSTLELGDSALYLCASSWATSGVYNEQFFGPGTRLTVL.

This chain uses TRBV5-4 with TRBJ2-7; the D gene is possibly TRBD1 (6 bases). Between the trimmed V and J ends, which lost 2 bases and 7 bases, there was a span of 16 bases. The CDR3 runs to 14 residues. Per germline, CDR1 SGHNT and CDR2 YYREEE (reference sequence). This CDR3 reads CASSLNLQGQEQYF. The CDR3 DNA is TGTGCCAGCAGCTTAAACCTACAGGGTCAGGAGCAGTACTTC.

CDR3: CASSLARGFASNEQFF. The CDR3 DNA follows: TGTGCCAGCAGCTTGGCCAGGGGATTTGCCTCCAATGAGCAGTTCTTC. V gene TRBV5-6 combines with J gene TRBJ2-1, with D maybe TRBD1 (6 bases). Trimming shortened V by 0 bases and J by 6 bases, and 16 bases separated the two germline ends. The germline V gene has CDR1 SGHDT and CDR2 YYEEEE. This CDR3 spans 16 amino acids.

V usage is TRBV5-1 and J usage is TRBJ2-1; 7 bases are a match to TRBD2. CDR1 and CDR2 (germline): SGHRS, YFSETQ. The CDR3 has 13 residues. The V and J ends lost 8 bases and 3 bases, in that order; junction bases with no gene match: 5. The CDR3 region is CASGLGRYNEQFF. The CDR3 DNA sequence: TGCGCCAGTGGACTAGGACGCTACAATGAGCAGTTCTTC.

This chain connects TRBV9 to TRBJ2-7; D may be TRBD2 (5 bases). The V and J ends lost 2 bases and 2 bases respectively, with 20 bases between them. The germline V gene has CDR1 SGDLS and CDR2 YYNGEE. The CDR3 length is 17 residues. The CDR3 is CASSVGIVGVGPYEQYF. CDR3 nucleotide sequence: TGTGCCAGCAGCGTCGGTATCGTCGGGGTAGGTCCCTACGAGCAGTACTTC.

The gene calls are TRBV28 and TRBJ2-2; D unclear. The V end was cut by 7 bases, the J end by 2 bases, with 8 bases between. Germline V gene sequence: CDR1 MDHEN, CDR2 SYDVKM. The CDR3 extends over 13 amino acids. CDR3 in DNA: TGTGCCAGCACCCCACTCAACACCGGGGAGCTGTTTTTT. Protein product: CASTPLNTGELFF.